The clone carrying this T cell receptor beta chain was counted only a few times. The antigen is not known. This sample is part of a study of cytomegalovirus exposure and HLA in healthy donors. About the study: Earlier, 95 million to 130 million unique TCR beta sequences were recovered from approximately 200 million T cells by an analysis. Findings and limits, study-wide: Indistinguishability led to the exclusion of some V segments, TRBV6-2 and TRBV6-3 included.

V was cut by 10 bases and J by 5 bases, with 17 bases left in between. The CDR3 spans 14 residues. Germline V lookup: CDR1 LNHNV, CDR2 YYDKDF (reference sequence). Primers: 60 Vbeta forward and 13 Jbeta reverse. The protocol was immunoSEQ multiplex PCR, while the TCRdb copy is restricted to in-frame clones and leaves out a portion. The table has 150,000 to 200,000 clones, 70% to 80% seen once. The source of this sequence is a man between 18 and 29 years old in good health and CMV-seropositive. The chain is built from TRBV15 and TRBJ1-4; D ambiguous. Sequenced material: PBMCs. CDR3 coding DNA: TGTGCCATCTCATCCGGCAGGCTGAATGAAAAACTGTTTTTT. It encodes CAISSGRLNEKLFF. The full variable domain, its missing parts supplied by reference TRBV15 and TRBJ1-4, is DAMVIQNPRYQVTQFGKPVTLSCSQTLNHNVMYWYQQKSSQAPKLLFHYYDKDFNNEADTPDNFQSRRPNTSFCFLDIRSPGLGDTAMYLCAISSGRLNEKLFFGSGTQLSVL.